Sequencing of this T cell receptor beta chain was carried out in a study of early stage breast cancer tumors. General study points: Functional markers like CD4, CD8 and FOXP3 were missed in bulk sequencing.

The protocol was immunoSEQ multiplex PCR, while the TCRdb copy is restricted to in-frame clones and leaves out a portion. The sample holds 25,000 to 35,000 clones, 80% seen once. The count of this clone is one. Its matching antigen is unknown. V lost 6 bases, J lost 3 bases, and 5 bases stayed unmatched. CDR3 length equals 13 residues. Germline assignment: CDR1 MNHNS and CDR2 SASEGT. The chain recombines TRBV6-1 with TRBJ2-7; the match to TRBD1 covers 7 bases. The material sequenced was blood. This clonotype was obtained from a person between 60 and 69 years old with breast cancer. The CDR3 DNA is TGTGCCAGCAGGGGGACAGATCACTACGAGCAGTACTTC. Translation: CASRGTDHYEQYF.